This is a list of T cell receptor beta chains from one sample in a study of blood T cell repertoires in COVID-19. TCRdb's copy holds only in-frame clones and misses some; the assay was immunoSEQ multiplex PCR. The table has some 180,000 clones, 85% seen once; the top ten hold 6.2%. Sequences were obtained from PBMCs or T cells enriched from blood (not recorded which). The receptors originated from a man aged 40-49 years who had recovered from COVID-19. Both conserved end residues are part of each CDR3. The D gene is left open where the match is weak. Not all rows give a size; the values are once, few, many and, for expanded clones, a class.

TGTGCCAGCAGCTTAGGAGGCGCGGACACTGAAGCTTTCTTT,CASSLGGADTEAFF,NA,NA,TRBV7-9,TRBJ1-1
TGCGCCAGCAGCTCGACTAGCGCATCAGAGACCCAGTACTTC,CASSSTSASETQYF,TRBD2,NA,TRBV5-1,TRBJ2-5
TGTGCCAGCAGCGTCTGGTGGGAGGGCCTATATGAGCAGTTCTTC,CASSVWWEGLYEQFF,TRBD2,NA,TRBV5-6,TRBJ2-1
TGTGCCAGCACCCGGGAAAAGCAATCTTTGCCCTACGAGCAGTACTTC,CASTREKQSLPYEQYF,NA,NA,TRBV5-5,TRBJ2-7
TGTGCCAGCAGCCACGAGGAAGTTTCGGGAAACACCATATATTTT,CASSHEEVSGNTIYF,NA,few,TRBV14,TRBJ1-3
TGTGCCAGCAGTTTGTCTAGCGTGAGCACAGATACGCAGTATTTT,CASSLSSVSTDTQYF,NA,NA,TRBV28,TRBJ2-3
TGTGCCAGCTCCGGGAACAAATATAATTCACCCCTCCACTTT,CASSGNKYNSPLHF,NA,NA,TRBV6-5,TRBJ1-6
TGCGCCAGCAGCCAAGGACAGGGTGAAGCTTTCTTT,CASSQGQGEAFF,TRBD1,NA,TRBV4-1,TRBJ1-1
TGTGCCAGCTCACCAAGGGGGGGGTCCTACGAGCAGTACTTC,CASSPRGGSYEQYF,NA,NA,TRBV18,TRBJ2-7
TGTGCCAGCAGTGAATCTACGCCCTCCTACGAGCAGTACTTC,CASSESTPSYEQYF,NA,NA,TRBV6-1,TRBJ2-7
TGTGCCAGCAGCTTGCTTCATGGTGGGGCAGGGGATGAGCAGTTCTTC,CASSLLHGGAGDEQFF,NA,NA,TRBV5-5,TRBJ2-1
TGTGCCAGTAGTATAGGAGCTAGCGGGGGTCAAAAAGGCAATGAGCAGTTCTTC,CASSIGASGGQKGNEQFF,TRBD2,NA,TRBV19,TRBJ2-1
TGTGCCAGCAGTTTGGTCGCAGGGGGCTACAATGAGCAGTTCTTC,CASSLVAGGYNEQFF,TRBD1,NA,TRBV28,TRBJ2-1
TGTGCCAGTACTCGGACAGGGCGGGTCTACACCTTC,CASTRTGRVYTF,TRBD1,NA,TRBV19,TRBJ1-2
TGTGCCAGCCGGGACAGGGAGAACACTGAAGCTTTCTTT,CASRDRENTEAFF,TRBD1,NA,TRBV28,TRBJ1-1
TGTGCCAGCAGTTTATCGATGATGGAGGCATACAATTCACCCCTCCACTTT,CASSLSMMEAYNSPLHF,NA,NA,TRBV27,TRBJ1-6
TGCGCCAGCAGCTTGGACAGGGAGGGAAACTACGAGCAGTACTTC,CASSLDREGNYEQYF,NA,NA,TRBV5-1,TRBJ2-7
TGTGCCAGCCGCCAAAGGGGGACCTTCTACGAGCAGTACTTC,CASRQRGTFYEQYF,NA,NA,TRBV6-5,TRBJ2-7
TGTGCCAGCACCACAGGGGTTCGACAGCCCCAGCATTTT,CASTTGVRQPQHF,TRBD1,many,TRBV28,TRBJ1-5
TGTGCCAGCAGAGTGGTGGGGCGAAACAATGAGCAGTTCTTC,CASRVVGRNNEQFF,NA,NA,TRBV6-5,TRBJ2-1
TGTGCCACCAGTGAGAGGGTCCCTGGTTGCTACGAGCAGTACTTC,CATSERVPGCYEQYF,NA,NA,TRBV24-1,TRBJ2-7
TGTGCCAGCAGCTATTACAGGGGCGGAGCGAACACCGGGGAGCTGTTTTTT,CASSYYRGGANTGELFF,TRBD1,once,TRBV14,TRBJ2-2
TGTGCCAGCAGGCCCGGATCCGAGGCAGATACGCAGTATTTT,CASRPGSEADTQYF,NA,once,TRBV28,TRBJ2-3
TGTGCCAGCAGCCCCCGACAGGCCCATGAGCAGTTCTTC,CASSPRQAHEQFF,NA,NA,TRBV6-5,TRBJ2-1
TGTGCCAGCAGCCCGACAGGGGCCCTCTACGAGCAGTACTTC,CASSPTGALYEQYF,TRBD1,NA,TRBV14,TRBJ2-7
TGCGCCAGCAGCCAAACCAATACAGAGAATGGAAACACCATATATTTT,CASSQTNTENGNTIYF,NA,NA,TRBV4-1,TRBJ1-3
TGTGCCAGCAGTCCCGGGACAGTGAACACCGGGGAGCTGTTTTTT,CASSPGTVNTGELFF,TRBD1,NA,TRBV27,TRBJ2-2
TGTGCCAGCAGCTTCCGGACAGCAGAAAAACTGTTTTTT,CASSFRTAEKLFF,NA,NA,TRBV3-1/TRBV3-2,TRBJ1-4
TGTGCCAGCAGCCCGGACAGGGGATTCACTGAAGCTTTCTTT,CASSPDRGFTEAFF,TRBD1,NA,TRBV7-9,TRBJ1-1
TGTGCCAGCAGCTGGCGCAGGGAATCCTACGAGCAGTACTTC,CASSWRRESYEQYF,NA,NA,TRBV5-5,TRBJ2-7
TGTGCTAGTGGTTTAGGGACAGTAGGCACAGATACGCAGTATTTT,CASGLGTVGTDTQYF,TRBD1,few,TRBV12-5,TRBJ2-3
TGTGCCACCGGGTTCCCCAAAAACATTCAGTACTTC,CATGFPKNIQYF,NA,NA,TRBV6-5,TRBJ2-4